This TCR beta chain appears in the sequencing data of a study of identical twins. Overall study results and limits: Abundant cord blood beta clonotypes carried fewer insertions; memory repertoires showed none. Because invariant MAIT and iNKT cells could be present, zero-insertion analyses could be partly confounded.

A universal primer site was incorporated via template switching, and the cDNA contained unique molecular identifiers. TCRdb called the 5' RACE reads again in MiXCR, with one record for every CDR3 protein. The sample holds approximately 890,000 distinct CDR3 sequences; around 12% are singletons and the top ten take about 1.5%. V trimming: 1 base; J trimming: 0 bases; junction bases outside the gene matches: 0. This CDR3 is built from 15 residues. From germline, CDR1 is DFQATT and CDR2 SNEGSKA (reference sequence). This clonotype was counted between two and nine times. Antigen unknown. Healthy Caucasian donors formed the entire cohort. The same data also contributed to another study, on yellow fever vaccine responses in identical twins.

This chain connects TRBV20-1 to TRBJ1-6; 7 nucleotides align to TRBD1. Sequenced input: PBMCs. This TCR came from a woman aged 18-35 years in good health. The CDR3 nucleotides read TGCAGTGCTAGAGGGGACAGCTCCTATAATTCACCCCTCCACTTT. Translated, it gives CSARGDSSYNSPLHF.